This TCR beta chain was sequenced during a study of regulatory T cells in long-lasting Graves disease. Points from the study as a whole: Repertoires from persistent disease leaned toward TRBV28, TRBJ1-2 and TRBJ2-5. Persistent patients shared about 3,000 public clonotypes among themselves. Newly diagnosed patients shared fewer, at nearly 1,000.

Concerning this clonotype: What it recognizes is unknown.

CDR1 and CDR2 (germline): SGHRS, YFSETQ. Trimming cost V 2 bases and J 6 bases; bases outside gene matches: 6. The CDR3 consists of 14 residues. Time point given: newly diagnosed GD, antithyroid drugs for less than 3 months. Isolated PBMC RNA provided the starting material for the TCR library. Patients were enrolled at an endocrinology department in Xi'an, China. Combining iRepertoire HTBI primers with Arm-PCR of CDR3 regions, the authors built TCR beta libraries. TCRdb independently ran MiXCR on the multiplex PCR reads; one entry per CDR3 protein. This table holds some 560,000 distinct CDR3 sequences, roughly 16% found once. The same data also contributed to another study, on T cells in Graves' hyperthyroidism and ophthalmopathy. As that report states: First-round RT-PCR targeting the TCR CDR3 was performed with the HTBI primer set.

The receptor comes from a woman aged 35 to 60 with Graves disease. The chain employs TRBV5-1 and TRBJ2-5, with 8 bases that match TRBD1. The sequences come from peripheral blood mononuclear cells (PBMCs), collected at new diagnosis, from a patient treated with antithyroid drugs. The CDR3: CASSFGQGLQTQYF. Written as DNA, the CDR3 is TGCGCCAGCAGCTTTGGACAGGGCCTGCAGACCCAGTACTTC.